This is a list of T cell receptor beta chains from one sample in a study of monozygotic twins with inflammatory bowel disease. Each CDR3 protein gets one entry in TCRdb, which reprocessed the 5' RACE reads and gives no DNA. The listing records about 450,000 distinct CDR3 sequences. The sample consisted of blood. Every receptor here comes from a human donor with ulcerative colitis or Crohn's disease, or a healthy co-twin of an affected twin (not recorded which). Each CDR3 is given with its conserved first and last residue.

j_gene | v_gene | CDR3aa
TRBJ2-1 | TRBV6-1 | CASRPPLAGDSYNEQFF
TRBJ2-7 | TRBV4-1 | CASSKGTGIAYEQYF
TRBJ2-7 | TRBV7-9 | CASSLLSSVDEQYF
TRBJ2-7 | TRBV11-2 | CASSPTDGSYEQYF
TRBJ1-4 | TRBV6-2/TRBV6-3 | CASSSVRTTNEKLFF
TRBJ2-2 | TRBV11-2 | CASSQTGTGELFF
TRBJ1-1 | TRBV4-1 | CASSQVSRVLNTEAFF
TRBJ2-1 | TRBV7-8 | CASSLGETRNNEQFF
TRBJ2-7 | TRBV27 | CASSFEFGYEQYF
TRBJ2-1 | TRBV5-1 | CASSLFIGNEQFF
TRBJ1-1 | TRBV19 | CASAWSLNTEAFF
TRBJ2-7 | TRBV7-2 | CASSLNPYKQYF
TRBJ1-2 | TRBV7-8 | CASSPSWKRSYGYTF
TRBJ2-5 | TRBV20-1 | CSARDLPPGTETQYF
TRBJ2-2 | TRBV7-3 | CASSRTGGHTGELFF
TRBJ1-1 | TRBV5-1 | CASSSQGPNTEAFF
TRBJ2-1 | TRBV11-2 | CASSGGAGGSNEQFF
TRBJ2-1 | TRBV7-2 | CASSSWTSGSYNEQFF
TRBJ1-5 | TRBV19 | CAGGQSNQPQHF
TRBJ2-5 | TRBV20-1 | CSAGPPMGKETQYF
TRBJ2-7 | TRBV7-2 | CASSSSPGQISYEQYF
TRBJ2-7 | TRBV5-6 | CASSLGSAEQYF
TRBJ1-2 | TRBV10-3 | CAISESRPSGGYTF
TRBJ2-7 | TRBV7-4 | CASSLGKLVREVHEQYF
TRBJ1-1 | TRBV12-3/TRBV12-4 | CASSFRRQSSNTEAFF
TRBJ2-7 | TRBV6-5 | CASSYWGGPSYEQYF
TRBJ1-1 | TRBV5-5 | CASSLPAATAFF
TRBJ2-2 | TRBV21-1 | CASSPGRELFF
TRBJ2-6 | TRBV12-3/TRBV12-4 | CASNFGLGANVLTF
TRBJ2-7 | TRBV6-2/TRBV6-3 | CASSYSRGQGYEQYF
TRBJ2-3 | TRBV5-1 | CASRQGRADTQYF
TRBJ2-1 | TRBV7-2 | CASSLDVNSYNEQFF
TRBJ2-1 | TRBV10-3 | CAISDGSSDDEQFF
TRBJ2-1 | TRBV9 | CASSAGLAGDNEQFF
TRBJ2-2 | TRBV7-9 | CASSRLAGPPGELFF
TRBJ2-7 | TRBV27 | CASSSNRDWSSYEQYF
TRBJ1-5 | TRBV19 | CASSMTGLLNQPQHF
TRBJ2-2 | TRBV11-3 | CASSLGQINTGELFF
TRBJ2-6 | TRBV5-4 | CASSLADSSGANVLTF
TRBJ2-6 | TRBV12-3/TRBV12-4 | CASSLERAAGANVLTF
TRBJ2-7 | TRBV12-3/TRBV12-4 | CASSSRFSEQYF
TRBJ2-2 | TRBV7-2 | CASSFSSVRLLAGELFF
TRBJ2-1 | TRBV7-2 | CASSPRDRERGEQFF
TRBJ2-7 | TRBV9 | CASSVVEGWQYF
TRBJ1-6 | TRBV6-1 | CASSQVTRENSPLHF
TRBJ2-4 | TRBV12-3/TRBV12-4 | CASSPPGGLENIQYF
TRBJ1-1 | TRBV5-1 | CASSVAGGTNTEAFF
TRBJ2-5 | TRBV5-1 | CASSLVAGDETQYF
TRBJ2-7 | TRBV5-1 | CASSPVFPTNEQYF